Reported below is one TCR beta chain. This beta chain appears as a stray read in a library generated for alpha chains; its size is not informative. The time point was: sample taken at primary tumor resection. Tumor, nontumor lung or frozen PBMC supplied whole RNA that was sequenced unsorted. These data originate in a study of spatial heterogeneity in lung cancer. Study-level information: Detection consistently yielded more beta chains than alpha chains.

Every TCR cDNA molecule bore its own unique molecular identifier. Using its own MiXCR run on the 5' RACE reads, TCRdb lists one record per CDR3 protein. The repertoire has 600 or so distinct CDR3 sequences, approximately 80% of them found once; the top ten carry 8% to 10%. This CDR3 contains 14 residues. Between the trimmed V and J ends, which lost 2 bases and 5 bases, there was a span of 12 bases. Germline CDR1 reads ENHRY; CDR2 reads SYGVKD. This TCR derives from a female donor with early-stage non-small cell lung cancer. V gene TRBV10-3 combines with J gene TRBJ1-2; possibly TRBD1 for D (5 bases). The specimen was PBMCs, collected at surgery. CDR3 sequence reads: CAISEPRGPYGYTF. CDR3 bases: TGTGCCATCAGTGAGCCACGGGGACCTTATGGCTACACCTTC.